These T cell receptor beta chains were read from a single sample in a study of blood T cell repertoires in COVID-19. Here immunoSEQ multiplex PCR was the method, and the copy in TCRdb shows in-frame clones only, minus some. The sample lists more than 150,000 clones, 94% occurring once. Sequenced material: peripheral blood. Source of these receptors: a man aged 25-45 years with COVID-19, enrolled during active disease. CDR3s include the opening cysteine and the closing phenylalanine or tryptophan. The order of the fields is J gene, CDR3 length, D gene, clone size, V gene, CDR3 protein, CDR3 DNA. D genes are given only for firm matches. Some rows have no size entry. The others give once, few or many, or a class for an expanded clone.

J gene: TRBJ1-4
CDR3 length: 13
D gene: .
clone size: .
V gene: TRBV7-9
CDR3 protein: CASGDFLGEKLFF
CDR3 DNA: TGTGCCAGCGGCGACTTCCTAGGTGAAAAACTGTTTTTT

J gene: TRBJ1-5
CDR3 length: 15
D gene: .
clone size: .
V gene: TRBV11-2
CDR3 protein: CASSLEGGKEQPQHF
CDR3 DNA: TGTGCCAGCAGCTTAGAGGGGGGGAAGGAGCAGCCCCAGCATTTT

J gene: TRBJ2-7
CDR3 length: 13
D gene: .
clone size: .
V gene: TRBV3-1/TRBV3-2
CDR3 protein: CASSMGGSHEQYF
CDR3 DNA: TGTGCCAGCTCCATGGGAGGTTCGCACGAGCAGTACTTC

J gene: TRBJ1-2
CDR3 length: 13
D gene: .
clone size: .
V gene: TRBV2
CDR3 protein: CASTFTGIDGYTF
CDR3 DNA: TGTGCCAGCACCTTCACGGGGATCGATGGCTACACCTTC

J gene: TRBJ2-3
CDR3 length: 16
D gene: .
clone size: .
V gene: TRBV2
CDR3 protein: CASTALGGGGTDTQYF
CDR3 DNA: TGTGCCAGCACTGCCCTTGGGGGCGGAGGCACAGATACGCAGTATTTT

J gene: TRBJ1-4
CDR3 length: 16
D gene: TRBD1
clone size: .
V gene: TRBV2
CDR3 protein: CASSGPLRDSGEKLFF
CDR3 DNA: TGTGCCAGCAGCGGTCCATTGCGGGACAGTGGTGAAAAACTGTTTTTT

J gene: TRBJ1-3
CDR3 length: 14
D gene: .
clone size: .
V gene: TRBV30
CDR3 protein: CAWSVGMEGNTIYF
CDR3 DNA: TGTGCCTGGAGTGTAGGCATGGAGGGAAACACCATATATTTT

J gene: TRBJ1-3
CDR3 length: 17
D gene: TRBD1
clone size: .
V gene: TRBV15
CDR3 protein: CATSRERVRGRDGTIYF
CDR3 DNA: TGTGCCACCAGCAGAGAACGGGTCAGGGGGCGAGATGGCACCATATATTTT

J gene: TRBJ2-4
CDR3 length: 12
D gene: .
clone size: .
V gene: TRBV15
CDR3 protein: CATSRKTMLQYF
CDR3 DNA: TGTGCCACCAGCCGAAAAACAATGCTCCAGTACTTC

J gene: TRBJ2-1
CDR3 length: 16
D gene: TRBD2
clone size: .
V gene: TRBV11-2
CDR3 protein: CASSPRTSGGGNEQFF
CDR3 DNA: TGTGCCAGCAGCCCCCGGACTAGCGGGGGTGGCAATGAGCAGTTCTTC

J gene: TRBJ2-6
CDR3 length: 18
D gene: TRBD2
clone size: .
V gene: TRBV5-1
CDR3 protein: CASSLALAGTGGANVLTF
CDR3 DNA: TGCGCCAGCAGCTTGGCCCTAGCGGGGACCGGGGGGGCCAACGTCCTGACTTTC

J gene: TRBJ1-2
CDR3 length: 13
D gene: .
clone size: .
V gene: TRBV6-1
CDR3 protein: CASSDPTTGGYTF
CDR3 DNA: TGTGCCAGCAGTGATCCTACTACAGGTGGCTACACCTTC

J gene: TRBJ2-3
CDR3 length: 16
D gene: .
clone size: .
V gene: TRBV21-1
CDR3 protein: CASSITGTGVTDTQYF
CDR3 DNA: TGTGCCAGCAGCATTACCGGGACAGGGGTCACAGATACGCAGTATTTT

J gene: TRBJ1-5
CDR3 length: 15
D gene: .
clone size: .
V gene: TRBV19
CDR3 protein: CASSATSLLYQPQHF
CDR3 DNA: TGTGCCAGTAGTGCGACTTCACTACTGTATCAGCCCCAGCATTTT

J gene: TRBJ2-7
CDR3 length: 14
D gene: .
clone size: .
V gene: TRBV15
CDR3 protein: CATSRDRGIYEQYF
CDR3 DNA: TGTGCCACCAGCAGAGATCGAGGAATCTACGAGCAGTACTTC

J gene: TRBJ1-1
CDR3 length: 14
D gene: .
clone size: .
V gene: TRBV9
CDR3 protein: CASSVRGTGTEAFF
CDR3 DNA: TGTGCCAGCAGCGTAAGAGGGACTGGCACTGAAGCTTTCTTT

J gene: TRBJ1-2
CDR3 length: 13
D gene: TRBD1
clone size: .
V gene: TRBV6-5
CDR3 protein: CASRQGWGYGYTF
CDR3 DNA: TGTGCCAGCCGACAGGGATGGGGCTATGGCTACACCTTC

J gene: TRBJ1-4
CDR3 length: 13
D gene: TRBD1
clone size: once
V gene: TRBV10-3
CDR3 protein: CASGDRVGEKLFF
CDR3 DNA: TGTGCCAGCGGAGACAGGGTTGGAGAAAAACTGTTTTTT

J gene: TRBJ2-1
CDR3 length: 14
D gene: TRBD1
clone size: .
V gene: TRBV29-1
CDR3 protein: CSVVSGTGGNEQFF
CDR3 DNA: TGCAGCGTTGTATCAGGGACAGGGGGCAATGAGCAGTTCTTC

J gene: TRBJ2-7
CDR3 length: 11
D gene: .
clone size: .
V gene: TRBV20-1
CDR3 protein: CSASSGHEQYF
CDR3 DNA: TGCAGTGCTAGCTCAGGTCACGAGCAGTACTTC

J gene: TRBJ2-2
CDR3 length: 18
D gene: .
clone size: .
V gene: TRBV21-1
CDR3 protein: CASSAEGVFGTAPPELFF
CDR3 DNA: TGTGCCAGCAGCGCCGAGGGGGTCTTCGGGACCGCGCCCCCGGAGCTGTTTTTT

J gene: TRBJ2-1
CDR3 length: 15
D gene: .
clone size: once
V gene: TRBV18
CDR3 protein: CASSRAAPPGDEQFF
CDR3 DNA: TGTGCCAGCTCACGGGCGGCGCCCCCCGGGGATGAGCAGTTCTTC

J gene: TRBJ2-5
CDR3 length: 17
D gene: TRBD2
clone size: .
V gene: TRBV7-2
CDR3 protein: CASSLRPSGGFQETQYF
CDR3 DNA: TGTGCCAGCAGCCTTAGGCCTAGCGGGGGCTTCCAAGAGACCCAGTACTTC

J gene: TRBJ1-4
CDR3 length: 16
D gene: TRBD1
clone size: .
V gene: TRBV7-9
CDR3 protein: CASSLPGQLVNEKLFF
CDR3 DNA: TGTGCCAGCAGCCTACCGGGACAGCTGGTTAATGAAAAACTGTTTTTT

J gene: TRBJ1-3
CDR3 length: 12
D gene: .
clone size: once
V gene: TRBV5-6
CDR3 protein: CASNRFGNTIYF
CDR3 DNA: TGTGCCAGCAACAGGTTTGGAAACACCATATATTTT

J gene: TRBJ1-5
CDR3 length: 15
D gene: .
clone size: .
V gene: TRBV21-1
CDR3 protein: CASSKGDRGLQPQHF
CDR3 DNA: TGTGCCAGCAGCAAAGGGGACAGGGGGCTTCAGCCCCAGCATTTT

J gene: TRBJ1-1
CDR3 length: 14
D gene: TRBD1
clone size: .
V gene: TRBV5-1
CDR3 protein: CASSIDRGSTEAFF
CDR3 DNA: TGCGCCAGCAGCATTGACAGGGGGTCCACTGAAGCTTTCTTT

J gene: TRBJ1-1
CDR3 length: 14
D gene: .
clone size: few
V gene: TRBV5-1
CDR3 protein: CASSLVTGNTEAFF
CDR3 DNA: TGCGCCAGCAGCTTGGTGACAGGGAACACTGAAGCTTTCTTT

J gene: TRBJ1-5
CDR3 length: 15
D gene: .
clone size: .
V gene: TRBV18
CDR3 protein: CASSPLGMREQPQHF
CDR3 DNA: TGTGCCAGCTCACCATTAGGGATGAGGGAACAGCCCCAGCATTTT

J gene: TRBJ1-2
CDR3 length: 17
D gene: TRBD1
clone size: .
V gene: TRBV27
CDR3 protein: CASSSPRGGQGNYGYTF
CDR3 DNA: TGTGCCAGCAGTTCCCCCCGCGGGGGACAGGGTAACTATGGCTACACCTTC

J gene: TRBJ1-4
CDR3 length: 16
D gene: .
clone size: .
V gene: TRBV12-5
CDR3 protein: CASGLVVTGNNEKLFF
CDR3 DNA: TGTGCTAGTGGTTTGGTAGTTACAGGAAATAATGAAAAACTGTTTTTT

J gene: TRBJ1-1
CDR3 length: 18
D gene: .
clone size: .
V gene: TRBV7-9
CDR3 protein: CASSSRTGKVRISTEAFF
CDR3 DNA: TGTGCCAGCAGCTCCAGGACGGGAAAAGTTAGAATCAGCACTGAAGCTTTCTTT

J gene: TRBJ2-3
CDR3 length: 14
D gene: TRBD1
clone size: .
V gene: TRBV19
CDR3 protein: CASSMNGPDRGLYF
CDR3 DNA: TGTGCCAGTAGTATGAATGGCCCCGACAGGGGGCTGTATTTT

J gene: TRBJ2-5
CDR3 length: 13
D gene: .
clone size: .
V gene: TRBV5-4
CDR3 protein: CASSFRGRETQYF
CDR3 DNA: TGTGCCAGCAGCTTCCGGGGTAGGGAGACCCAGTACTTC

J gene: TRBJ2-2
CDR3 length: 15
D gene: .
clone size: .
V gene: TRBV2
CDR3 protein: CASSDRGVGTGELFF
CDR3 DNA: TGTGCCAGCAGTGACAGGGGGGTGGGCACCGGGGAGCTGTTTTTT

J gene: TRBJ2-5
CDR3 length: 17
D gene: TRBD2
clone size: .
V gene: TRBV11-2
CDR3 protein: CASSRLAGGRGRETQYF
CDR3 DNA: TGTGCCAGCAGCAGACTAGCGGGGGGGCGGGGGCGTGAGACCCAGTACTTC

J gene: TRBJ2-1
CDR3 length: 15
D gene: .
clone size: .
V gene: TRBV19
CDR3 protein: CASSINPGGANEQFF
CDR3 DNA: TGTGCCAGTAGTATTAACCCAGGAGGGGCGAATGAGCAGTTCTTC

J gene: TRBJ2-5
CDR3 length: 13
D gene: .
clone size: .
V gene: TRBV7-3
CDR3 protein: CASSLADQETQYF
CDR3 DNA: TGTGCCAGCAGCTTAGCAGATCAAGAGACCCAGTACTTC

J gene: TRBJ1-5
CDR3 length: 16
D gene: .
clone size: once
V gene: TRBV2
CDR3 protein: CASSGAAAYSNQPQHF
CDR3 DNA: TGTGCCAGCAGTGGGGCAGCCGCATATAGCAATCAGCCCCAGCATTTT

J gene: TRBJ2-7
CDR3 length: 13
D gene: .
clone size: .
V gene: TRBV19
CDR3 protein: CASSRPGSYEQYF
CDR3 DNA: TGTGCCAGTAGTCGCCCGGGCTCCTACGAGCAGTACTTC

J gene: TRBJ2-7
CDR3 length: 15
D gene: TRBD1
clone size: .
V gene: TRBV5-4
CDR3 protein: CASKTRDSLTYEQYF
CDR3 DNA: TGTGCCAGCAAAACCCGGGACAGCCTTACCTACGAGCAGTACTTC

J gene: TRBJ2-7
CDR3 length: 14
D gene: TRBD1
clone size: .
V gene: TRBV7-6
CDR3 protein: CASSLAEGQGLLYF
CDR3 DNA: TGTGCCAGCAGCTTAGCGGAGGGACAGGGACTTCTGTACTTC

J gene: TRBJ1-2
CDR3 length: 13
D gene: TRBD1
clone size: .
V gene: TRBV5-1
CDR3 protein: CASSSGTAYGYTF
CDR3 DNA: TGCGCCAGCAGCTCCGGGACAGCATATGGCTACACCTTC

J gene: TRBJ1-2
CDR3 length: 13
D gene: .
clone size: .
V gene: TRBV7-2
CDR3 protein: CASSFYAGYGYTF
CDR3 DNA: TGTGCCAGCAGCTTTTATGCAGGCTATGGCTACACCTTC

J gene: TRBJ2-7
CDR3 length: 15
D gene: .
clone size: .
V gene: TRBV5-5
CDR3 protein: CASSLTAGLSYEQYF
CDR3 DNA: TGTGCCAGCAGCTTAACGGCGGGACTCTCCTACGAGCAGTACTTC

J gene: TRBJ1-3
CDR3 length: 13
D gene: .
clone size: .
V gene: TRBV27
CDR3 protein: CASSFRAGNTIYF
CDR3 DNA: TGTGCCAGCAGTTTCAGGGCCGGAAACACCATATATTTT

J gene: TRBJ2-5
CDR3 length: 14
D gene: .
clone size: .
V gene: TRBV5-1
CDR3 protein: CASSLRPGAETQYF
CDR3 DNA: TGCGCCAGCAGCTTGAGGCCTGGGGCAGAGACCCAGTACTTC

J gene: TRBJ1-2
CDR3 length: 14
D gene: .
clone size: .
V gene: TRBV4-1
CDR3 protein: CASSQYIGHYGYTF
CDR3 DNA: TGCGCCAGCAGCCAATACATAGGACATTATGGCTACACCTTC

J gene: TRBJ1-1
CDR3 length: 11
D gene: .
clone size: .
V gene: TRBV20-1
CDR3 protein: CSARGYTEAFF
CDR3 DNA: TGCAGTGCCCGAGGGTACACTGAAGCTTTCTTT

J gene: TRBJ1-1
CDR3 length: 13
D gene: TRBD1
clone size: .
V gene: TRBV6-6
CDR3 protein: CASSPTGTTEAFF
CDR3 DNA: TGTGCCAGCAGTCCGACAGGGACCACTGAAGCTTTCTTT

J gene: TRBJ1-2
CDR3 length: 14
D gene: .
clone size: .
V gene: TRBV14
CDR3 protein: CASSTRQTLYGYTF
CDR3 DNA: TGTGCCAGCAGCACCCGACAGACCCTCTATGGCTACACCTTC

J gene: TRBJ2-5
CDR3 length: 16
D gene: TRBD2
clone size: .
V gene: TRBV7-3
CDR3 protein: CASSPGTSGVAETQYF
CDR3 DNA: TGTGCCAGCAGCCCGGGGACTAGCGGGGTCGCCGAGACCCAGTACTTC

J gene: TRBJ1-6
CDR3 length: 14
D gene: .
clone size: .
V gene: TRBV4-2
CDR3 protein: CASSLGRGNSPLHF
CDR3 DNA: TGTGCCAGCAGCCTGGGCCGGGGAAATTCACCCCTCCACTTT

J gene: TRBJ1-5
CDR3 length: 17
D gene: .
clone size: .
V gene: TRBV28
CDR3 protein: CASSLNPEGDGNQPQHF
CDR3 DNA: TGTGCCAGCAGTTTAAACCCCGAGGGGGATGGGAATCAGCCCCAGCATTTT

J gene: TRBJ1-2
CDR3 length: 14
D gene: TRBD1
clone size: .
V gene: TRBV18
CDR3 protein: CASSLGQGKEGYTF
CDR3 DNA: TGTGCCAGCTCACTCGGACAGGGAAAAGAAGGCTACACCTTC